This T cell receptor (beta chain) appears in the sequencing data of a study of blood T cell repertoires in COVID-19. Study background: Sources were T cells, B-cell-depleted T cells, or PBMCs; the material itself was cDNA or gDNA.

This study enrolled people aged 18 to 89 from about two dozen US geographic areas. Cohorts were assigned according to the clinical history that participants reported. Only in-frame clones appear in the TCRdb table, and some are missing; sequencing was by immunoSEQ multiplex PCR. The sample has 310,000 or so clones; 85% to 90% are singletons. Germline CDR1 is SGHRS and CDR2 is YFSETQ. The V and J ends lost 4 bases and 6 bases respectively, with 11 bases between them. The CDR3 totals 12 residues. The sequenced sample was PBMCs or T cells enriched from blood (not recorded which). This clonotype was sampled from a woman under 30 who had recovered from COVID-19. V and J are TRBV5-1 and TRBJ2-7; D is perhaps TRBD2 (5 bases). DNA for the CDR3: TGCGCCAGCAGCATGACGGGAACCGAGCAGTACTTC. The encoded protein is CASSMTGTEQYF.